At least ten counts were recorded for the clone carrying this TCR beta chain. As yet, its antigen is unknown. Both iRepertoire HTBI primers and Arm-PCR of CDR3 regions were used to build the TCR beta libraries. TCRdb reprocessed the multiplex PCR reads via MiXCR and lists one record per CDR3 protein. The sample carries hundreds of thousands of distinct CDR3 sequences, 18% recorded once. These data come from a study of regulatory T cells in long-lasting Graves disease. Study-wide results and limits: Between persistent patients, 2,500 to 3,500 public clonotypes were shared, exceeding the 966 shared between new patients. Preferential use of TRBV28, TRBJ1-2 and TRBJ2-5 was seen in persistent disease.

CDR1 is GTSNPN and CDR2 is SVGIG in the germline V gene (reference sequence). The CDR3 consists of 14 residues. Deletions cut 1 base from V and 3 bases from J, with 13 bases between. As for time point: newly diagnosed GD, antithyroid drugs for less than 3 months. From PBMCs, RNA was extracted and then used to make the TCR library. This material consisted of peripheral blood mononuclear cells (PBMCs), taken at new diagnosis, from a patient treated with antithyroid drugs. The receptor's source is a female donor with Graves disease. The genes are TRBV30 and TRBJ2-7; D ambiguous. This CDR3 is CAWSGSFGIYEQYF. In nucleotides, the CDR3 is TGTGCCTGGAGTGGGTCTTTCGGAATCTACGAGCAGTACTTC.